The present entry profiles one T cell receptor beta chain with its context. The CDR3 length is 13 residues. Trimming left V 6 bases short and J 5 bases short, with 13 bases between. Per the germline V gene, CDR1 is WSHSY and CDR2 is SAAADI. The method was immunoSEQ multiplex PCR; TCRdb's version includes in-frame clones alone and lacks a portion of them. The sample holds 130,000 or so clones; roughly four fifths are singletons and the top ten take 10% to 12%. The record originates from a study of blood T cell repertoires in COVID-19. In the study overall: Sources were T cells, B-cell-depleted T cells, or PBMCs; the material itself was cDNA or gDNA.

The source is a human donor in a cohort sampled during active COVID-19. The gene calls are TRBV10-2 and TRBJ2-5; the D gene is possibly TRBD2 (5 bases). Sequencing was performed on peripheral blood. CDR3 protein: CASSPEAVETQYF. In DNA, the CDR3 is TGCGCCAGCAGCCCGGAGGCGGTGGAGACCCAGTACTTC.